This TCR beta chain was sequenced in a study of T cell responses to AZD1222 COVID-19 vaccine. Analyses pooled second doses at about 4 or about 12 weeks. Sequenced by immunoSEQ multiplex PCR; TCRdb stores in-frame clones only, minus some. The sample lists some 250,000 clones, roughly 93% occurring once. This TCR came from an adult who received the AZD1222 COVID-19 vaccine. The specimen comprised peripheral blood, sampled 28 days after the second AZD1222 dose.

The CDR3 reads CASSRLAHNTGELFF. The CDR3 nucleotides read TGTGCCAGCAGTAGACTAGCGCACAACACCGGGGAGCTGTTTTTT. The chain carries TRBV2 and TRBJ2-2, with TRBD2 matching over 8 bases. The CDR3 consists of 15 residues. The J segment lost 2 bases and the V segment lost 5 bases, leaving 4 bases of the junction unmatched. CDR1 is SNHLY and CDR2 is FYNNEI in the germline V gene. Together with reference TRBV2 and TRBJ2-2, the CDR3 gives the full variable domain: EPEVTQTPSHQVTQMGQEVILRCVPISNHLYFYWYRQILGQKVEFLVSFYNNEISEKSEIFDDQFSVERPDGSNFTLKIRSTKLEDSAMYFCASSRLAHNTGELFFGEGSRLTVL.